The rows below give T cell receptor beta chains drawn from one sample of a study of metastatic and nonmetastatic thyroid tumors. Using MiXCR, TCRdb reanalyzed the PCR reads. The sample lists some 20,000 clones; around 17% were seen once. Source material: blood. The receptors were gathered from a male donor with papillary thyroid cancer or a benign thyroid nodule (not recorded which). Some clones in this sample may be carry-over from other donors' samples. CDR3s include the opening cysteine and the closing phenylalanine or tryptophan. Fields, in order: clone size, D gene, V gene, J gene, CDR3 protein, CDR3 DNA. A D gene is named only where the DNA matches it firmly. A clone size is listed for some rows: how often the clone was seen (once, few, many), or a class if it is expanded.

clone_size: few
d_call: -
v_call: TRBV6-5
j_call: TRBJ1-2
cdr3_aa: CASREDGYTF
cdr3_nt: TGTGCCAGCAGGGAGGATGGCTACACCTTC

clone_size: -
d_call: TRBD2
v_call: TRBV7-3
j_call: TRBJ2-7
cdr3_aa: CASSLKSASGFPEQYF
cdr3_nt: TGTGCCAGCAGCTTAAAATCTGCTAGCGGATTTCCCGAGCAGTACTTC

clone_size: many
d_call: TRBD1
v_call: TRBV7-2
j_call: TRBJ1-2
cdr3_aa: CASSLFLTGNYGYTF
cdr3_nt: TGTGCCAGCAGCTTATTTTTGACAGGGAACTATGGCTACACCTTC

clone_size: many
d_call: -
v_call: TRBV20-1
j_call: TRBJ2-7
cdr3_aa: CSAVARGSYEQYF
cdr3_nt: TGCAGTGCTGTCGCCCGGGGCAGCTACGAGCAGTACTTC

clone_size: -
d_call: TRBD1
v_call: TRBV11-2
j_call: TRBJ2-1
cdr3_aa: CASSPGQGDINEQFF
cdr3_nt: TGTGCCAGCAGCCCGGGACAGGGGGATATCAATGAGCAGTTCTTC

clone_size: many
d_call: -
v_call: TRBV19
j_call: TRBJ1-1
cdr3_aa: CASSTSYLNTEAFF
cdr3_nt: TGTGCCAGTAGTACCTCCTACCTGAACACTGAAGCTTTCTTT

clone_size: many
d_call: TRBD2
v_call: TRBV2
j_call: TRBJ2-3
cdr3_aa: CASSSGLAGRFTDTQYF
cdr3_nt: TGTGCCAGCAGTTCCGGACTAGCGGGACGGTTCACAGATACGCAGTATTTT

clone_size: many
d_call: TRBD1
v_call: TRBV6-1
j_call: TRBJ2-7
cdr3_aa: CASSRTGGEVRFSEQYF
cdr3_nt: TGTGCCAGCAGCCGGACAGGGGGCGAAGTCCGGTTCAGCGAGCAGTACTTC

clone_size: once
d_call: -
v_call: TRBV20-1
j_call: TRBJ2-2
cdr3_aa: CSVMTADTVELFF
cdr3_nt: TGCAGTGTAATGACCGCGGACACCGTGGAGCTGTTTTTT

clone_size: many
d_call: -
v_call: TRBV11-2
j_call: TRBJ1-1
cdr3_aa: CASSAPAGVNTEAFF
cdr3_nt: TGTGCCAGCAGCGCCCCAGCAGGGGTGAACACTGAAGCTTTCTTT

clone_size: many
d_call: -
v_call: TRBV20-1
j_call: TRBJ2-1
cdr3_aa: CSAGGSRSGSSYNEQFF
cdr3_nt: TGCAGCGCTGGGGGTAGTAGATCGGGAAGCTCCTACAATGAGCAGTTCTTC

clone_size: many
d_call: -
v_call: TRBV15
j_call: TRBJ1-5
cdr3_aa: CATSEAPRDYSNQPQHF
cdr3_nt: TGTGCCACCAGCGAGGCGCCGAGAGATTATAGCAATCAGCCCCAGCATTTT

clone_size: -
d_call: -
v_call: TRBV5-1
j_call: TRBJ2-2
cdr3_aa: CASSSGELLTGELFF
cdr3_nt: TGCGCCAGCAGCTCGGGGGAACTTCTCACCGGGGAGCTGTTTTTT

clone_size: -
d_call: -
v_call: TRBV30
j_call: TRBJ2-7
cdr3_aa: CAWSVWGFPYEQYF
cdr3_nt: TGTGCCTGGAGTGTCTGGGGGTTTCCCTACGAGCAGTACTTC

clone_size: -
d_call: -
v_call: TRBV19
j_call: TRBJ2-2
cdr3_aa: CAIRQLAGHNTGELFF
cdr3_nt: TGTGCCATCCGACAGCTTGCGGGGCATAACACCGGGGAGCTGTTTTTT

clone_size: many
d_call: -
v_call: TRBV11-2
j_call: TRBJ2-1
cdr3_aa: CASSLFRESRHEQFF
cdr3_nt: TGTGCCAGCAGCTTATTTAGGGAATCTCGTCATGAGCAGTTCTTC

clone_size: many
d_call: TRBD2
v_call: TRBV3-1
j_call: TRBJ2-3
cdr3_aa: CASSQLIETSGSTDTQYF
cdr3_nt: TGTGCCAGCAGCCAACTAATTGAGACTAGCGGGAGCACAGATACGCAGTATTTT

clone_size: many
d_call: -
v_call: TRBV11-2
j_call: TRBJ2-1
cdr3_aa: CASSPYNEQFF
cdr3_nt: TGTGCCAGCAGCCCCTACAATGAGCAGTTCTTC

clone_size: many
d_call: TRBD1
v_call: TRBV2
j_call: TRBJ1-2
cdr3_aa: CARQQGGYTF
cdr3_nt: TGTGCCAGGCAACAGGGGGGCTACACCTTC

clone_size: many
d_call: TRBD1
v_call: TRBV5-6
j_call: TRBJ2-1
cdr3_aa: CASSLPGQAGNEQFF
cdr3_nt: TGTGCCAGCAGCTTACCGGGACAGGCTGGAAATGAGCAGTTCTTC

clone_size: -
d_call: -
v_call: TRBV5-1
j_call: TRBJ2-3
cdr3_aa: CASGPVKADTQYF
cdr3_nt: TGCGCCAGCGGCCCAGTCAAAGCAGATACGCAGTATTTT

clone_size: medium-sized
d_call: -
v_call: TRBV3-1
j_call: TRBJ1-4
cdr3_aa: CASSPVGVGEKLFF
cdr3_nt: TGTGCCAGCAGCCCCGTGGGGGTTGGTGAAAAACTGTTTTTT

clone_size: many
d_call: -
v_call: TRBV6-2/TRBV6-3
j_call: TRBJ2-1
cdr3_aa: CASSWYNNEQFF
cdr3_nt: TGTGCCAGCAGTTGGTATAATAATGAGCAGTTCTTC

clone_size: -
d_call: -
v_call: TRBV5-1
j_call: TRBJ1-1
cdr3_aa: CASSSSVTGYTEAFF
cdr3_nt: TGCGCCAGCAGCTCCTCTGTTACAGGTTACACTGAAGCTTTCTTT

clone_size: many
d_call: TRBD1
v_call: TRBV6-4
j_call: TRBJ2-7
cdr3_aa: CASSARTGSRYEQYF
cdr3_nt: TGTGCCAGCAGCGCTCGGACAGGATCTCGCTACGAGCAGTACTTC